This T cell receptor beta chain was observed in a study of cytomegalovirus exposure and HLA in healthy donors. V was cut by 0 bases and J by 0 bases, with 9 bases left in between. Germline CDR1 reads LGHNA; CDR2 reads YNFKEQ. This CDR3 is built from 15 residues. The study ran its PCR with 60 Vbeta and 13 Jbeta primers. Produced via immunoSEQ multiplex PCR; TCRdb's table is partial and in-frame only. Among approximately 100,000 clones, roughly 85% were seen once, and the ten largest hold over 3%. The chain uses TRBV4-2 and TRBJ2-7; weak D call: TRBD2 (5 bases). The sequence derives from a middle-aged woman in good health and CMV-seronegative. The sample taken for sequencing was PBMCs. The DNA for the CDR3 is TGTGCCAGCAGCCAAGATGTCGAGGGCTCCTACGAGCAGTACTTC. It specifies CASSQDVEGSYEQYF.